The rows below give T cell receptor beta chains drawn from one sample of a study of sequential checkpoint blockade in melanoma. The method was immunoSEQ multiplex PCR; TCRdb's version includes in-frame clones alone and lacks a portion of them. Seen here are some 10,000 clones, 60% to 80% observed once, and the top ten hold 9.5% to 13%. The sequencing here drew on CD8+ T cells sorted from blood (inferred from file names), taken from a patient given nivolumab and ipilimumab in sequence. These receptors came from a human donor with melanoma. The CDR3 runs from the conserved cysteine through the conserved F or W. Fields, in order: clone size, J gene, D gene, V gene, CDR3 DNA, CDR3 protein. D genes are given only for firm matches. A clone size is listed for some rows: how often the clone was seen (once, few, many), or a class if it is expanded.

>once|TRBJ1-1|-|TRBV9
TGTGCCAGCAGCGCCCCCGTGGCAGGGGCTGGGAACACTGAAGCTTTCTTT
CASSAPVAGAGNTEAFF
>-|TRBJ1-1|-|TRBV5-6
TGTGCCAGCAGCTTCGTAAGACTGATGAACACTGAAGCTTTCTTT
CASSFVRLMNTEAFF
>-|TRBJ1-1|-|TRBV4-1
TGCGCCAGCAGCCTAGGCGTCCGGGACACTGAAGCTTTCTTT
CASSLGVRDTEAFF
>-|TRBJ2-5|-|TRBV29-1
TGCAGCGTTGAAGTAGGTCAGGGGGGCGATCAAGAGACCCAGTACTTC
CSVEVGQGGDQETQYF
>-|TRBJ2-1|-|TRBV4-1
TGCGCCAGCAGCCAAGCCCGTGTGGCTGTGAATGAGCAGTTCTTC
CASSQARVAVNEQFF
>-|TRBJ2-7|-|TRBV7-6
TGTGCCAGCAGCCCGGGAGGGGGCGCTTACTACGAGCAGTACTTC
CASSPGGGAYYEQYF
>-|TRBJ2-7|-|TRBV7-2
TGTGCCAGCAGCTCCCATGGGGCCGAACCCTCCTACGAGCAGTACTTC
CASSSHGAEPSYEQYF
>-|TRBJ2-2|TRBD2|TRBV7-9
TGTGCCAGCAGTTTCGTAGCGGGGAACACCGGGGAGCTGTTTTTT
CASSFVAGNTGELFF
>-|TRBJ1-3|TRBD1|TRBV2
TGTGCCAGCAGTGCGCGACAGGGGAAGAACACCATATATTTT
CASSARQGKNTIYF
>-|TRBJ1-1|-|TRBV9
TGTGCCAGCAGCGTAGTCCCCCCCGGGGAGGAAGCTTTCTTT
CASSVVPPGEEAFF
>-|TRBJ2-7|TRBD1|TRBV5-1
TGCGCCAGCAGCGCAGCTACAGGGGGTCACTACGAGCAGTACTTC
CASSAATGGHYEQYF
>-|TRBJ1-2|-|TRBV7-9
TGTGCCAGCAGCGCCCACGGGGGGACTAACTATGGCTACACCTTC
CASSAHGGTNYGYTF
>-|TRBJ2-7|TRBD1|TRBV30
TGTGCCTGGAGTTCCGGGACAGGGGGTTTTCAGCAGTACTTC
CAWSSGTGGFQQYF
>-|TRBJ1-3|TRBD1|TRBV15
TGTGCCACCAGCATCCGGGACAGGGGGCTAGAGGGAAACACCATATATTTT
CATSIRDRGLEGNTIYF
>-|TRBJ2-7|TRBD1|TRBV27
TGTGCCAGCAGTTGGGTTACGGGACAGGGCTACGAGCAGTACTTC
CASSWVTGQGYEQYF
>-|TRBJ2-1|-|TRBV9
TGTGCCAGCAGCCCTGGGAGCTCCTACAATGAGCAGTTCTTC
CASSPGSSYNEQFF
>-|TRBJ1-6|TRBD1|TRBV4-3
TGCGCCAGCAGCCTGGACCGGGACAGAGAGGCTTCATCCCTCCACTTT
CASSLDRDREASSLHF
>-|TRBJ2-1|-|TRBV28
TGTGCCAGCAGTTTAAGGCAGGGGTTTAATGAGCAGTTCTTC
CASSLRQGFNEQFF
>-|TRBJ1-2|-|TRBV5-1
TGCGCCAGCAGCTTGTGGCCAGGGTCAAACTATGGCTACACCTTC
CASSLWPGSNYGYTF
>-|TRBJ2-3|-|TRBV2
TGTGCCAGCAGTTTACCCAGTACAGATACGCAGTATTTT
CASSLPSTDTQYF
>-|TRBJ2-2|TRBD2|TRBV27
TGTGCCAGCAGTTTCCTTCCGGGAGGGCCTTGGACCGGGGAGCTGTTTTTT
CASSFLPGGPWTGELFF
>-|TRBJ2-7|-|TRBV5-1
TGCGCCAGCAGCTTAAGCGCGGAACTACCCTCCTACGAGCAGTACTTC
CASSLSAELPSYEQYF
>once|TRBJ2-7|-|TRBV19
TGTGCCAGTAGTATGCATTCCGGGACAACCTACGAGCAGTACTTC
CASSMHSGTTYEQYF
>-|TRBJ2-1|-|TRBV2
TGTGCCAGCAGTGGTCCAGGGGACCTGTTCTTC
CASSGPGDLFF
>-|TRBJ2-2|-|TRBV6-4
TGTGCCAGCAGTGAGTCTAGACAGTCCAACACCGGGGAGCTGTTTTTT
CASSESRQSNTGELFF
>large|TRBJ2-5|-|TRBV4-3
TGCGCCAGCAGCCAAGACAGGGTGGAGACCCAGTACTTC
CASSQDRVETQYF
>-|TRBJ2-7|TRBD2|TRBV19
TGTGCCAGTAGTATACTAGCGGGAGTAAACTACGAGCAGTACTTC
CASSILAGVNYEQYF
>-|TRBJ2-7|-|TRBV27
TGTGCCAGCAGTCCCACCGTAGTTGCCAGGGGCTACGAGCAGTACTTC
CASSPTVVARGYEQYF
>-|TRBJ2-7|-|TRBV11-2
TGTGCCAGCAGCTTGGGCCAGTTCCCATCCTACGAGCAGTACTTC
CASSLGQFPSYEQYF
>-|TRBJ1-1|-|TRBV6-5
TGTGCCAGCAAGGTACAGAGAAATACTGAAGCTTTCTTT
CASKVQRNTEAFF
>-|TRBJ2-7|TRBD2|TRBV5-4
TGTGCCAGCAGCTTTGGACGGGGGGACGAGCAGTACTTC
CASSFGRGDEQYF
>-|TRBJ2-7|-|TRBV7-3
TGTGCCAGCAGCCCAACAGGGTCTCCCAACGAGCAGTACTTC
CASSPTGSPNEQYF
>few|TRBJ2-3|TRBD2|TRBV27
TGTGCCAGCAGTTTTACCCGATGGAGACTAGCGGGGCCAGATACGCAGTATTTT
CASSFTRWRLAGPDTQYF
>once|TRBJ1-4|TRBD1|TRBV9
TGTGCCAGCAGCGTAGGAGACAGGGGGCAGCGGATTGAAAAACTGTTTTTT
CASSVGDRGQRIEKLFF
>-|TRBJ2-1|TRBD2|TRBV7-9
TGTGCCAGCAGCTTAGCCGGGACTAGGGTCTACAATGAGCAGTTCTTC
CASSLAGTRVYNEQFF
>-|TRBJ1-4|-|TRBV19
TGTGCCAGTACCCCATCGGGTAGTGGAAAACTGTTTTTT
CASTPSGSGKLFF
>-|TRBJ2-7|TRBD2|TRBV6-1
TGTGCCAGCAGTGAAACGTTGACTAGCGGCTCCTACGAGCAGTACTTC
CASSETLTSGSYEQYF
>few|TRBJ2-7|-|TRBV10-3
TGTGCCATCCGCACTGCAACCTACGAGCAGTACTTC
CAIRTATYEQYF
>-|TRBJ2-7|TRBD1|TRBV19
TGTGCCTCAGCTGACAGGGGCTCCTACGAGCAGTACTTC
CASADRGSYEQYF
>-|TRBJ2-7|TRBD2|TRBV7-9
TGTGCCAGCAGCCCCCCGGCAGCGGGAGCCTACGAGCAGTACTTC
CASSPPAAGAYEQYF
>-|TRBJ2-1|TRBD2|TRBV7-9
TGTGCCAGCAGCCACGGACTAGCGGACCACAATGAGCAGTTCTTC
CASSHGLADHNEQFF
>-|TRBJ2-2|-|TRBV7-9
TGTGCCAGCAGCTCCGTCAGCGCGAACACCGGGGAGCTGTTTTTT
CASSSVSANTGELFF
>-|TRBJ1-5|-|TRBV11-2
TGTGCCAGCAGCTTAGATCGACAGGTCGGGCAGCCCCAGCATTTT
CASSLDRQVGQPQHF
>-|TRBJ2-7|-|TRBV13
TGTGCCAGCAGCTTCTTAGAGCAGGGAATCTCCGAGCAGTACTTC
CASSFLEQGISEQYF
>-|TRBJ2-7|-|TRBV27
TGTGCCAGCAGTGGAACCGGGACAAGTCCCTACGAGCAGTACTTC
CASSGTGTSPYEQYF
>-|TRBJ2-5|-|TRBV13
TGTGCCAGCAGCTTAAAGGAGGGGAAAAGGACTACCCAGTACTTC
CASSLKEGKRTTQYF